This T cell receptor (beta chain) came from a study of beta chain features in type 1 diabetes. Every bit of the isolated RNA underwent reverse transcription, so sequencing read expressed TCRB transcripts. Produced via immunoSEQ multiplex PCR; TCRdb's table is partial and in-frame only. The data show about 700,000 clones, with roughly 13% seen just once and about 0.02% held by the top ten. Germline-derived CDR1 and CDR2 are ENHRY and SYGVKD. There are 15 residues in the CDR3. V shed 5 bases, J shed 4 bases, and the junction held 8 bases outside the gene matches. Findings of the study overall: HLA effects on TCRB rearrangement stayed unresolved here. When Type 1 diabetes patients were examined, their TCRB CDR3s proved moderately but significantly shorter in all four CD4+ subsets.

This clone has a handful of counts. Its cognate antigen is unknown. Sequencing was performed on naive CD4+ T cells from blood. The sequence was collected from a man younger than 30 with type 1 diabetes. The chain combines TRBV10-3 with TRBJ1-1, with TRBD1 matching over 9 bases. CDR3: CAISTTGTGTTEAFF. CDR3 nucleotide sequence: TGTGCCATCAGTACAACCGGGACAGGGACCACTGAAGCTTTCTTT.